A selection of T cell receptor beta chains follows, all from one sample in a study of technical replicates of blood from several donors. Sequenced by immunoSEQ multiplex PCR; TCRdb stores in-frame clones only, minus some. The table lists around 100,000 clones, roughly 95% of them singletons. The specimen was T cells isolated from PBMCs. These receptors all come from a human donor in good health. CDR3s include the opening cysteine and the closing phenylalanine or tryptophan. The D gene is left open where the match is weak. Clone size is stated in some rows and not others, as once, few, many or a class when expanded.

j_call v_call clone_size d_call cdr3_nt cdr3_aa
TRBJ2-7 TRBV27 . TRBD2 TGTGCCAGCAGTTTATGGGCGGGAGCCCCTTACGAGCAGTACTTC CASSLWAGAPYEQYF
TRBJ1-1 TRBV18 . TRBD1 TGTGCCAGCTCACCGTCCAGGGGGTCCCCCCGGAGTGAAGCTTTCTTT CASSPSRGSPRSEAFF
TRBJ1-4 TRBV5-1 once . TGCGCCAGCAGCGGAGGACAGAATGAAAAACTGTTTTTT CASSGGQNEKLFF
TRBJ1-5 TRBV29-1 once . TGCAGCGTTGAAGATGGGACAAATCAGCCCCAGCATTTT CSVEDGTNQPQHF
TRBJ2-1 TRBV6-1 . TRBD2 TGTGCCAGCAGTGAACTAGCGGGAGGATTTAATGAGCAGTTCTTC CASSELAGGFNEQFF
TRBJ2-4 TRBV4-1 . TRBD2 TGCGCCAGCAGTCCCGGACTAGCGGTATTACTAGCCAAAAACATTCAGTACTTC CASSPGLAVLLAKNIQYF
TRBJ1-2 TRBV27 . . TGTGCCAGCAGTTCCACCTCAGGGGCCGATGGCTACACCTTC CASSSTSGADGYTF
TRBJ2-1 TRBV21-1 . . TGTGCCAGCAGCAATAGCGGGGAACTCCCCTACAATGAGCAGTTCTTC CASSNSGELPYNEQFF
TRBJ1-2 TRBV27 . TRBD1 TGTGCCAGCAGTCTCCGGACAGGGGCTGCCAACTATGGCTACACCTTC CASSLRTGAANYGYTF
TRBJ2-7 TRBV29-1 . TRBD2 TGCAGCGTACGGACTAGCGGCAACTATCCCCACGAGCAGTACTTC CSVRTSGNYPHEQYF
TRBJ2-5 TRBV9 . TRBD1 TGTGCCAGCAGCGTAGAGGGGACAGGGGGCCCAGAGACCCAGTACTTC CASSVEGTGGPETQYF
TRBJ2-1 TRBV6-5 . TRBD1 TGTGCCAGCAGTGGTGACAGGGGGTACAATGAGCAGTTCTTC CASSGDRGYNEQFF
TRBJ1-2 TRBV29-1 . . TGCAGCGTTAAAGAACGGGAGCTCTATGGCTACACCTTC CSVKERELYGYTF
TRBJ2-2 TRBV27 . . TGTGCCACCAGGCGCACCGGGAGTTCTGACACCGGGGAGCTGTTTTTT CATRRTGSSDTGELFF
TRBJ1-5 TRBV19 . . TGTGCCAGTAGCCTATATTCGATTCAGGGTCGCAATCAGCCCCAGCATTTT CASSLYSIQGRNQPQHF
TRBJ2-5 TRBV27 . TRBD2 TGTGCCAGCAGTACCTTAGCGGGAGGGAAAGAGACCCAGTACTTC CASSTLAGGKETQYF
TRBJ2-5 TRBV27 . . TGTGCCAGCAGTTTATCACCAGGGCGAGAGCAGTACTTC CASSLSPGREQYF
TRBJ2-7 TRBV15 . TRBD1 TGTGCCACCAGCAGAGCGGGGACAGGGCGGGAGCAGTACTTC CATSRAGTGREQYF
TRBJ2-3 TRBV13 . TRBD2 TGTGCCAGCAGCTTAAGGGCTAGCGGGCCGCACGGAGCAGATACGCAGTATTTT CASSLRASGPHGADTQYF
TRBJ1-5 TRBV2 . . TGTGCCAGCAGTATCTCTTTGGGAGGTTATAGCAATCAGCCCCAGCATTTT CASSISLGGYSNQPQHF
TRBJ2-3 TRBV9 . . TGTGCCAGCAGATTTGGACCGGGAAGCACAGATACGCAGTATTTT CASRFGPGSTDTQYF
TRBJ2-7 TRBV9 . . TGTGCCAGCAGCCCTCCAGGGGATCACAACGAGCAGTACTTC CASSPPGDHNEQYF
TRBJ2-7 TRBV27 . TRBD1 TGTGCCAGCAGGTTAACCGGGACAGGGATTTCCTACGAGCAGTACTTC CASRLTGTGISYEQYF
TRBJ1-2 TRBV19 . TRBD1 TGTGCCAGTAGTCGGGACAGGAGCAACTATGGCTACACCTTC CASSRDRSNYGYTF
TRBJ2-5 TRBV19 . . TGTGCCAGTAGTGTAAGGACAGTGGGAGAGACCCAGTACTTC CASSVRTVGETQYF
TRBJ1-1 TRBV5-1 . TRBD1 TGCGCCAGCAGCCTTACAGGGGTGGGGACTGAAGCTTTCTTT CASSLTGVGTEAFF
TRBJ2-4 TRBV19 . TRBD2 TGTGCCAGTACCTCTCCGCCTGGTGTGGCGGGAGGGCCACAGGCCAAAAACATTCAGTACTTC CASTSPPGVAGGPQAKNIQYF
TRBJ1-5 TRBV9 . TRBD1 TGTGCCAGCAGCACCGGGACAGGGGGGAATCAGCCCCAGCATTTT CASSTGTGGNQPQHF
TRBJ1-5 TRBV23-1 once TRBD1 TGCGCCAGCAGTCCGGACAGGGGGAGGGAGCCCCAGCATTTT CASSPDRGREPQHF
TRBJ2-1 TRBV30 . TRBD2 TGTGCCTGGAGTCAAACTCTAGCGGGAACTTACAATGAGCAGTTCTTC CAWSQTLAGTYNEQFF
TRBJ1-3 TRBV2 . . TGTGCCAGCGGAAGTCAGGACTCTGGAAACACCATATATTTT CASGSQDSGNTIYF
TRBJ2-1 TRBV10-1 . TRBD2 TGCGCCAGCAGTGCTGTACCGGGACTAGCGGGAGGTAGGGGAATCAATGAGCAGTTCTTC CASSAVPGLAGGRGINEQFF
TRBJ2-3 TRBV5-1 few . TGCGCCAGCAGCTTGTCTGGTGGAGCTCTCCCAGATACGCAGTATTTT CASSLSGGALPDTQYF
TRBJ2-1 TRBV30 . TRBD2 TGTGCCTGGGGAGCGGGAGGATCTTTTGAGCAGTTCTTC CAWGAGGSFEQFF
TRBJ2-7 TRBV27 . . TGTGCCAGCAGCCCTACAGGGTTCCACGAGCAGTACTTC CASSPTGFHEQYF
TRBJ2-2 TRBV2 . TRBD2 TGTGCCAGCAGAGCCACTAGCGCAGGGACCGGGGAGCTGTTTTTT CASRATSAGTGELFF
TRBJ2-7 TRBV9 . . TGTGCCAGCAGCGTAGGTTCTAGCTCCTACGAGCAGTACTTC CASSVGSSSYEQYF
TRBJ2-1 TRBV5-4 . . TGTGCCAGCAGCTCCAACAGTATTAGGGGAGAGCAGTTCTTC CASSSNSIRGEQFF
TRBJ1-2 TRBV10-1 . . TGCGCCAGCAGTAGGCGGTCACATCCTGTGGTTGGCTATGGCTACACCTTC CASSRRSHPVVGYGYTF
TRBJ2-2 TRBV14 . TRBD1 TGTGCCAGCAGCCCGAGTCAGGGGGCCGGGGAGCTGTTTTTT CASSPSQGAGELFF
TRBJ2-7 TRBV2 . . TGTGCCAGCAGTGAAACTATCTACGAGCAGTACTTC CASSETIYEQYF
TRBJ2-2 TRBV2 . . TGTGCCAGCAGTGAAGTCGGACATAGGGCCGGGGAGCTGTTTTTT CASSEVGHRAGELFF
TRBJ2-3 TRBV5-1 . TRBD2 TGCGCCAGCAGCTTGGAAGCCGGGAGGGCCATAGATACGCAGTATTTT CASSLEAGRAIDTQYF
TRBJ1-1 TRBV29-1 . . TGCAGCGTCCTAATAGCCAGTGAGTCCACTGAAGCTTTCTTT CSVLIASESTEAFF
TRBJ2-1 TRBV19 . TRBD2 TGTGCCAGTAGCCCCCAGGTGACTAGCGGGAATGAGCAGTTCTTC CASSPQVTSGNEQFF
TRBJ1-2 TRBV19 . TRBD1 TGTGCCAGTAGTGGGGACAGGGGAGTTGACTATGGCTACACCTTC CASSGDRGVDYGYTF
TRBJ2-3 TRBV29-1 . . TGCAGCGTTGAATCCGGGATTAACACAGATACGCAGTATTTT CSVESGINTDTQYF
TRBJ2-2 TRBV27 . . TGTGCCAGCAGTTCAGGGGCGGTTTCGACCGGGGAGCTGTTTTTT CASSSGAVSTGELFF
TRBJ2-7 TRBV30 . . TGTGCCTGGACCGATACAGATATCTACGATCAGTACTTC CAWTDTDIYDQYF
TRBJ1-1 TRBV7-2 . . TGTGCCAGCAGCTTAGCGATTGACAGCGAAGCTTTCTTT CASSLAIDSEAFF
TRBJ2-1 TRBV30 . TRBD2 TGTGCCTGCGTCCCGGGACTAGCGGGAGCTTACAATGAGCAGTTCTTC CACVPGLAGAYNEQFF
TRBJ2-5 TRBV2 . TRBD1 TGTGCCAGCAGTTCGCAGGGGGCTGGAGAGACCCAGTACTTC CASSSQGAGETQYF
TRBJ2-1 TRBV7-7 . . TGTGCCAGCAGCCCACAGGGGGGGGTCGATGAGCAGTTCTTC CASSPQGGVDEQFF
TRBJ2-3 TRBV29-1 once . TGCAGCGTTGTAGAATGGACTAGCACAGATACGCAGTATTTT CSVVEWTSTDTQYF
TRBJ2-3 TRBV7-2 once TRBD1 TGTGCCAGCAGCTTTTGGGGGACAGGGGCCTACACAGATACGCAGTATTTT CASSFWGTGAYTDTQYF
TRBJ2-3 TRBV28 once . TGTGCCGCCAAGGGGGACCACTTTACACATACGCAGTATTTT CAAKGDHFTHTQYF
TRBJ2-7 TRBV6-5 . TRBD1 TGTGCCAGCAGTCCACAGGGGTGGGTGTACGAGCAGTACTTC CASSPQGWVYEQYF
TRBJ2-7 TRBV28 . . TGTGCCAGCACTCGAGACACCTTTAGCGGAGCCTACGAGCAGTACTTC CASTRDTFSGAYEQYF
TRBJ2-7 TRBV29-1 . TRBD2 TGCAGCGTTGAAAAATTGGGACTAGCGGACAACTTCGAGCAGTACTTC CSVEKLGLADNFEQYF